These 20 T cell receptor beta chains share one sample of origin, sequenced in a study of blood T cell repertoires in COVID-19. This table comes from immunoSEQ multiplex PCR, and its TCRdb copy is limited to in-frame clones, with some not included. The sample shows over 150,000 clones, 65% to 85% of them seen only once. The sample comprised peripheral blood. The receptors were gathered from a woman over 75 with active or convalescent COVID-19.

The rearrangement uses TRBV6-5 and TRBJ1-3; 8 nucleotides agree with TRBD1. V dropped 0 bases and J dropped 4; count of bases not matched to a gene: 5. The CDR3 is 16 amino acids. Per the germline V gene, CDR1 is MNHEY and CDR2 is SVGAGI. The CDR3 DNA reads TGTGCCAGCAGTTACTCTTCAGGGGGCTCCGGAAACACCATATATTTT. This sequence encodes CASSYSSGGSGNTIYF.

The rearrangement joins TRBV19 to TRBJ1-1; TRBD1 might be the D (5 bases). The CDR3 sequence is 14 residues long. Germline V gene lookup returns CDR1 LNHDA and CDR2 SQIVND (reference sequence). The V and J ends lost 5 bases and 4 bases respectively, with 14 bases between them. The DNA for the CDR3 is TGTGCCAGTAGTCTAGGGAAAGGGGCCACTGAAGCTTTCTTT. Its protein product is CASSLGKGATEAFF.

V usage is TRBV19 and J usage is TRBJ2-3; tentatively, D is TRBD2 (6 bases). V was cut by 9 bases and J by 0 bases, with 22 bases left in between. The CDR3 is 17 residues long. Germline V gene data show CDR1 as LNHDA and CDR2 as SQIVND (reference sequence). The CDR3 DNA reads as TGTGCCAGCGCCCAGGGACTCCAGCCTTGGAGCACAGATACGCAGTATTTT. Translated, it gives CASAQGLQPWSTDTQYF.

The chain recombines TRBV12-5 with TRBJ2-1; 7 bases fit TRBD1. Germline CDR1 and CDR2: LGHNT and FRNRAP. The CDR3 runs 18 residues. The trim removed 0 bases at V and 2 bases at J, leaving 10 bases unmatched. The CDR3 DNA follows: TGTGCTAGTGGTTTGGTAGTCACCAGGACAGGCCCCTACAATGAGCAGTTCTTC. This sequence encodes CASGLVVTRTGPYNEQFF.

The sample holds one count of this clone. The J gene is TRBJ1-5, the V gene TRBV7-2, with D perhaps TRBD1 (5 bases). This CDR3 comprises 13 residues. Germline V CDR1 and CDR2: SGHTA, FQGNSA. V shed 1 base and J shed 6 bases, with 7 bases lying between them. This CDR3 reads CASSLVQGQPQHF. The CDR3 nucleotides are TGTGCCAGCAGCTTAGTGCAGGGTCAGCCCCAGCATTTT.

This chain uses TRBV3-1 (or the pseudogene TRBV3-2) with TRBJ2-4, with TRBD2 matching 11 bases. There are 16 residues in the CDR3. The V segment lost 4 bases and the J segment 9 bases; nucleotides outside the gene matches: 11. Germline V CDR1 and CDR2: LGHDT, YNNKEL (reference sequence). The chain's CDR3 is CASSRGLAGRVGIQYF. The CDR3 DNA follows: TGTGCCAGCAGCCGCGGACTAGCGGGTCGGGTTGGCATTCAGTACTTC.

The chain links TRBV5-1 to TRBJ1-1; no reliable D call. The germline gives CDR1 SGHRS, CDR2 YFSETQ. V was clipped by 4 bases and J by 1 base, with 11 bases between them. The CDR3 extends over 14 amino acids. The CDR3 is CASSPAAQNTEAFF. The CDR3, as DNA: TGCGCCAGCAGCCCGGCGGCACAGAACACTGAAGCTTTCTTT.

The genes are TRBV12-5 and TRBJ1-1; tentative D call: TRBD1 (5 bases). The CDR3 length is 15 residues. The germline CDR1 and CDR2 sequences are LGHNT and FRNRAP. V lost 6 bases and J 1 base, leaving 15 bases between the germline ends. CDR3: CASGPGSRENTEAFF. CDR3 DNA: TGTGCTAGTGGCCCTGGGTCCAGGGAGAACACTGAAGCTTTCTTT.

This chain links TRBV7-9 with TRBJ1-2; no clear D gene. The germline CDR1 and CDR2 sequences are SEHNR and FQNEAQ (reference sequence). CDR3 length: 15 amino acids. Between the trimmed V and J ends, which lost 4 bases and 4 bases, there was a span of 16 bases. CDR3 DNA: TGTGCCAGCAGCTCATTTCAACCGGGGATCTATGGCTACACCTTC. Its protein product is CASSSFQPGIYGYTF. Full variable domain (remainder filled in from reference TRBV7-9 and TRBJ1-2): DTGVSQNPRHKITKRGQNVTFRCDPISEHNRLYWYRQTLGQGPEFLTYFQNEAQLEKSRLLSDRFSAERPKGSFSTLEIQRTEQGDSAMYLCASSSFQPGIYGYTFGSGTRLTVV.

This sequence joins TRBV6-2 or TRBV6-3 and TRBJ2-2; 10 bases line up with TRBD1. V lost 2 bases and J lost 4; bases outside the gene matches: 7. This CDR3 spans 17 amino acids. Germline loops: CDR1 MNHEY, CDR2 SVGEGT. In DNA, the CDR3 is TGTGCCAGCAGTTACGAATTGGGGACAGGGGTCACCGGGGAGCTGTTTTTT. This gives the protein CASSYELGTGVTGELFF.

The V call is TRBV27, the J call TRBJ1-2; tentative D call: TRBD1 (5 bases). V was pared by 5 bases and J by 6 bases, with 22 bases between. The CDR3 is 16 amino acids. Germline V lookup: CDR1 MNHEY, CDR2 SMNVEV (reference sequence). CDR3 DNA sequence: TGTGCCAGCAGTCCCCGACAGTCAATAGGGGTAAATGGCTACACCTTC. Translated, it gives CASSPRQSIGVNGYTF.

V is TRBV3-1 (or the pseudogene TRBV3-2) and J is TRBJ1-3; D remains unclear. V lost 0 bases and J lost 8, with 14 bases in between. Germline loops: CDR1 LGHDT, CDR2 YNNKEL (reference sequence). The length of the CDR3 is 15 residues. CDR3 sequence reads: CASSQDSGYRDTIYF. The CDR3 bases are TGTGCCAGCAGCCAAGATAGCGGGTATCGAGACACCATATATTTT.

V is TRBV4-1 and J is TRBJ2-2, with a weak D call TRBD2 (5 bases). CDR1 is MGHRA, CDR2 YSYEKL, per germline. Trimming removed 4 bases at V and 2 bases at J, with 11 bases between. This CDR3 spans 15 amino acids. CDR3 protein: CASSPSGYNTGELFF. The CDR3 DNA reads as TGCGCCAGCAGCCCATCGGGGTATAACACCGGGGAGCTGTTTTTT.

The chain employs TRBV9 and TRBJ1-4; 11 bases agree with TRBD1. This CDR3 region has 14 residues. CDR1 is SGDLS, CDR2 YYNGEE, per germline. Trimming at V came to 7 bases and at J to 4 bases, leaving 3 bases not matched to a gene. The CDR3 sequence: CASSGTGGNEKLFF. CDR3 nucleotides: TGTGCCAGCTCCGGGACAGGGGGTAATGAAAAACTGTTTTTT.

The rearrangement uses TRBV6-6 and TRBJ2-1; 8 positions agree with TRBD2. CDR1 MNHNY and CDR2 SVGAGI come from the germline V gene (reference sequence). With V trimmed by 2 bases and J by 9 bases, 3 bases remained unmatched. The CDR3 runs to 13 residues. As DNA, the CDR3 is TGTGCCAGCAGTTACCCGGGGGGGGGTGAGCAGTTCTTC. Protein: CASSYPGGGEQFF.

The chain carries TRBV27 and TRBJ2-2; tentative D call: TRBD1 (6 bases). The V end lost 3 bases, the J end lost 3 bases, and 17 bases lay between the germline ends. CDR1 MNHEY and CDR2 SMNVEV come from the germline V gene (reference sequence). CDR3 length: 17 amino acids. The CDR3 DNA sequence: TGTGCCAGCAGTTTGCTCGCAGGGGATTTGGACACCGGGGAGCTGTTTTTT. Residues: CASSLLAGDLDTGELFF.

This clone is a singleton in its sample. The gene calls are TRBV2 and TRBJ2-7, with 7 bases that match TRBD1. J was trimmed by 5 bases and V by 5 bases; bases with no gene match: 6. The germline CDR1 and CDR2 sequences are SNHLY and FYNNEI. CDR3 length: 13 amino acids. For the CDR3, the DNA is TGTGCCAGCAGTACGACAGGGTACCACGAGCAGTACTTC. Translating it yields CASSTTGYHEQYF.

The J gene is TRBJ2-1, the V gene TRBV11-2, with 12 positions matching TRBD2. Germline CDR1 reads SGHAT; CDR2 reads FQNNGV. The CDR3 is made up of 16 amino acids. V shed 5 bases, J shed 3 bases, and the junction held 5 bases outside the gene matches. The CDR3 protein is CASSPSSGGGYNEQFF. CDR3 in DNA: TGTGCCAGCAGCCCTTCTAGCGGGGGGGGCTACAATGAGCAGTTCTTC.

V usage is TRBV6-2 or TRBV6-3 and J usage is TRBJ1-5; 8 bases align to TRBD1. Germline V gene sequence: CDR1 MNHEY, CDR2 SVGEGT. The V and J ends lost 0 bases and 7 bases, in that order; junction bases with no gene match: 8. The CDR3 has 16 amino acids. The CDR3 is CASSYSDRVWVQPQHF. CDR3 nucleotides: TGTGCCAGCAGTTACTCGGACAGGGTCTGGGTCCAGCCCCAGCATTTT.

The CDR3 region is CASSESQNTEAFF. The CDR3, as DNA: TGTGCCAGTAGTGAGAGCCAGAACACTGAAGCTTTCTTT. The chain uses TRBV19 and TRBJ1-1; unclear D gene. V lost 5 bases, J lost 1 base, and 8 bases lay in between. The CDR3 spans 13 residues. Germline loops: CDR1 LNHDA, CDR2 SQIVND (reference sequence).